Reported below is one T cell receptor (beta chain). Its antigen is unknown. Libraries were prepared by immunoSEQ multiplex PCR; TCRdb keeps only in-frame clonotypes and omits some of them. The sample includes 440,000 or so clones, about 89% of them seen just once. Treatment indicated: 15 to 20 received Ad26.COV2.S at low or high dose, single or two shots; about five received placebo; per-sample allocation not given. Repertoires come from day 63 after the first vaccine or placebo injection. Germline assignment: CDR1 SGHRS and CDR2 YFSETQ. The CDR3 spans 15 residues. Trimming shortened V by 4 bases and J by 2 bases, and 15 bases separated the two germline ends. The data stem from a study of Ad26.COV2.S vaccination and SARS-CoV-2 variants. Study-wide results and limits: Researchers reported similar non-spike TCR breadth in vaccine and placebo recipients.

The source of this sequence is a person between 18 and 65 years old who received the Ad26.COV2.S COVID-19 vaccine or a placebo. V and J are TRBV5-1 and TRBJ2-5, with D possibly matching TRBD1 (6 bases). This sample comprised peripheral blood, obtained in a trial of Ad26.COV2.S vaccine versus placebo. CDR3: CASSPPGQMQETQYF. The CDR3 DNA follows: TGCGCCAGCAGCCCTCCCGGACAGATGCAAGAGACCCAGTACTTC.